These 18 T cell receptor beta chains came from one sample sequenced in a study of spatial heterogeneity in lung cancer. TCRdb used MiXCR to reprocess the 5' RACE reads, holding one entry per CDR3 protein. Found here are approximately 110,000 distinct CDR3 sequences, under 14% of them singletons; the top ten hold around 24%. Time point here: blood at routine non-recurrence follow-up after resection. The specimen was PBMCs, collected at follow-up. These receptors all come from a female donor with early-stage non-small cell lung cancer.

The chain employs TRBV6-5 and TRBJ1-1; D is uncertain. Trimming took 6 bases from V and 6 from J, leaving 14 bases between them. Germline lookup yields CDR1 MNHEY and CDR2 SVGAGI. This CDR3 is 13 amino acids long. CDR3 region: CASRSEPSAEAFF. The CDR3 DNA reads TGTGCCAGCAGATCAGAGCCGTCTGCTGAAGCTTTCTTT.

The chain has TRBV12-3 or TRBV12-4 and TRBJ1-1; 10 bases are a match to TRBD1. CDR3 length equals 16 residues. With 5 bases clipped from V and 3 bases from J, the junction kept 9 bases outside the gene matches. The CDR3 is CASSPPGTGVHTEAFF. In nucleotides, the CDR3 is TGTGCCAGCAGTCCCCCCGGGACAGGGGTACACACTGAAGCTTTCTTT.

This clonotype was found many times. The CDR3 loop is CASSLKPGLLHF. As DNA, the CDR3 is TGTGCCAGCAGTCTTAAGCCGGGACTACTCCACTTT. The chain combines TRBV6-5 with TRBJ1-6; possibly TRBD1 for D (5 bases). Germline V gene sequence: CDR1 MNHEY, CDR2 SVGAGI. V gave up 5 bases and J gave up 16 bases, with 15 bases separating them. The CDR3 loop spans 12 amino acids.

J is TRBJ1-1 and V is TRBV11-2; 10 bases match TRBD1. Germline values: CDR1 SGHAT, CDR2 FQNNGV. V shed 5 bases, J shed 10 bases, and the junction held 7 bases outside the gene matches. The CDR3 totals 13 residues. CDR3 region: CASSPARTGGAFF. The CDR3 DNA is TGTGCCAGCAGCCCCGCCAGGACAGGGGGAGCTTTCTTT.

The sample holds many counts of this clonotype. The chain is built from TRBV18 and TRBJ1-3; D gene ambiguous. V dropped 2 bases and J dropped 0 bases, with 14 bases sitting between them. The CDR3 covers 17 residues. Germline CDR1 reads KGHSH; CDR2 reads LQKENI. For the CDR3, the DNA is TGTGCCAGCTCACCAAGACCGGGTTTTGGCTCTGGAAACACCATATATTTT. As protein: CASSPRPGFGSGNTIYF.

This clonotype was picked up many times. This chain connects TRBV10-3 to TRBJ1-5; a weak D match, TRBD1 (5 bases). The length of the CDR3 is 14 residues. V was cut by 0 bases and J by 7 bases, with 10 bases left in between. Germline V gene lookup returns CDR1 ENHRY and CDR2 SYGVKD. CDR3 sequence: CAISESAGYQPQHF. Written as DNA, the CDR3 is TGTGCCATCAGTGAGTCCGCAGGGTACCAGCCCCAGCATTTT.

The chain combines TRBV10-3 with TRBJ1-4, with D unresolved. Between the trimmed V and J ends, which lost 0 bases and 8 bases, there was a span of 10 bases. This CDR3 is built from 14 residues. The germline CDR1 and CDR2 sequences are ENHRY and SYGVKD. The CDR3 spells CAISESTSAEKLFF. CDR3 bases: TGTGCCATCAGTGAGTCGACATCAGCCGAAAAACTGTTTTTT.

V gene TRBV30 combines with J gene TRBJ2-5; D possibly uses TRBD1 or TRBD2 (5 bases each). Trimming left V 2 bases short and J 1 base short, with 17 bases between. This CDR3 contains 16 residues. Germline CDR1 GTSNPN, CDR2 SVGIG (reference sequence). CDR3 residues: CAWSIPGTAAQETQYF. The CDR3 DNA reads as TGTGCCTGGAGTATTCCCGGGACCGCCGCCCAAGAGACCCAGTACTTC.

About this clonotype itself: One end of the junction varies from germline; a read error may be responsible. The V and J genes are TRBV11-3 and TRBJ2-5, with a weak D call TRBD2 (6 bases). Germline CDR1 SGHNT, CDR2 YENEEA. This CDR3 region has 15 residues. The CDR3 here is CASSLVGGRRETQHF. CDR3 sequence (DNA): TGTGCCAGCAGCTTAGTAGGAGGGCGACGGGAGACCCAGCACTTC.

There are a few counts of this clonotype. The V gene is TRBV5-1, the J gene TRBJ1-3; 8 bases agree with TRBD1. The CDR3 totals 16 residues. Germline CDR1 reads SGHRS; CDR2 reads YFSETQ. The junction had 9 bases not matched to a gene; V was cut back by 4 bases and J by 3 bases. The DNA of the CDR3 is TGCGCCAGCAGCGCGACTGACAGGGGTTTTGGAAACACCATATATTTT. Protein product: CASSATDRGFGNTIYF.

The gene calls are TRBV5-1 and TRBJ2-5; 10 bases align to TRBD1. The V segment lost 0 bases and the J segment 2 bases; nucleotides outside the gene matches: 4. The germline CDR1 and CDR2 sequences are SGHRS and YFSETQ. This CDR3 spans 16 amino acids. The CDR3 sequence is CASSLGRTGGQETQYF. The CDR3 DNA follows: TGCGCCAGCAGCTTGGGGAGGACAGGGGGGCAAGAGACCCAGTACTTC.

J is TRBJ2-1 and V is TRBV20-1; 7 nucleotides agree with TRBD2. This CDR3 region has 15 residues. J lost 0 bases, V lost 1 base, and 3 bases had no gene match. Germline assignment: CDR1 DFQATT and CDR2 SNEGSKA (reference sequence). CDR3 nucleotides: TGCAGTGCTAGAGTACGCGGGAGCTCCTACAATGAGCAGTTCTTC. This gives the protein CSARVRGSSYNEQFF.

This clonotype showed up many times. The gene calls are TRBV14 and TRBJ2-3; 8 bases fit TRBD1. V lost 0 bases to trimming and J lost 5 bases; unmatched junction nucleotides: 7. This CDR3 is 16 amino acids long. Looked up from germline, CDR1 is SGHDN and CDR2 is FVKESK. The CDR3 bases are TGTGCCAGCAGCCAAGACCGGACAGGGTCGGGAGATACGCAGTATTTT. Its translation is CASSQDRTGSGDTQYF.

CDR3 in amino acids: CASSESGTFQPQHF. The CDR3 nucleotides are TGTGCCAGCAGTGAATCTGGGACATTTCAGCCCCAGCATTTT. The chain combines TRBV2 with TRBJ1-5, with D possibly being TRBD1 (6 bases). Germline lookup yields CDR1 SNHLY and CDR2 FYNNEI. V lost 2 bases, J lost 6 bases, and 11 bases lay in between. CDR3 length equals 14 residues.

CDR3 sequence reads: CASRRENNEQFF. The CDR3 DNA sequence: TGTGCCAGCAGGCGCGAGAACAATGAGCAGTTCTTC. This chain uses TRBV2 with TRBJ2-1; D not certain. The CDR3 loop spans 12 amino acids. V was trimmed by 6 bases and J by 5 bases, leaving 8 bases between them. Germline V gives CDR1 SNHLY, CDR2 FYNNEI.

This clonotype was seen a handful of times. The rearrangement uses TRBV24-1 and TRBJ2-3; TRBD2 aligns across 11 bases. This CDR3 has 19 amino acids. The germline V gene has CDR1 KGHDR and CDR2 SFDVKD. J gave up 1 base and V 9 bases, and 17 bases lay outside the gene matches. CDR3 bases: TGTGCCACCGGGCGGCTAGCGGGAGGTGACGCGGGAGGCACAGATACGCAGTATTTT. This codes for CATGRLAGGDAGGTDTQYF.

The J gene is TRBJ2-4, the V gene TRBV27; D possibly corresponds to TRBD2 (6 bases). The CDR3 runs to 15 residues. The V end was cut by 0 bases, the J end by 2 bases, with 8 bases between. Germline V gene lookup returns CDR1 MNHEY and CDR2 SMNVEV (reference sequence). CDR3 amino acids: CASSLSRGTKNIQYF. The CDR3 DNA reads as TGTGCCAGCAGTTTATCGCGGGGTACCAAAAACATTCAGTACTTC.

This chain connects TRBV28 to TRBJ2-7; possible D gene TRBD2, 6 bases. CDR1 is MDHEN, CDR2 SYDVKM, per germline. The CDR3 extends over 15 amino acids. The V gene lost 5 bases and the J gene lost 0 bases, with 14 bases spanning the gap. The chain's CDR3 is CASSPWGVSSYEQYF. Here the CDR3 DNA reads TGTGCCAGCAGTCCATGGGGGGTAAGCTCCTACGAGCAGTACTTC.